This TCR beta chain was profiled in a study of long-term antiretroviral therapy in people with HIV. Losses at the gene ends were 5 bases for V and 7 bases for J; bases not matched to a gene: 10. The CDR3 is 15 residues long. Germline CDR1 and CDR2: LNHDA and SQIVND (reference sequence). Broader study findings: The range of CDR3 lengths in HIV repertoires proved narrower than that found in controls. Diversity rose after ART but stayed below transplant donor controls.

This clone was recorded once. Its target is unknown. No donor had fewer than one pre-ART PBMC sample or fewer than two post-ART PBMC samples. Running of the v3.0 immunoSEQ assay took place at survey level. Profiled with immunoSEQ multiplex PCR; TCRdb holds only in-frame clones, not every one. The table shows 21,000 or so clones, with roughly 84% occurring only once. This sequence originates from a man aged 45-60 years with HIV. The material was unsorted PBMCs, obtained at the start of antiretroviral therapy. The rearrangement uses TRBV19 and TRBJ1-4, with 7 bases that match TRBD1. The CDR3: CASSALQGNVEKLFF. The CDR3 coding sequence is TGTGCCAGTAGTGCTTTACAGGGGAACGTTGAAAAACTGTTTTTT.